The next 17 T cell receptor beta chains were all read from a single sample in a study of control samples from healthy donors and cancer patients. Sequencing used immunoSEQ multiplex PCR; TCRdb keeps in-frame clones, though not all of them. The sample has over 100,000 clones, roughly 92% seen once. Sequencing was carried out using blood. The receptors were gathered from a man aged 18 to 30 in good health.

This clone was detected ten times or more. The chain combines TRBV28 with TRBJ2-7, with no clear D. Trimming cost V 3 bases and J 3 bases, with 6 bases left between them. Germline-derived CDR1 and CDR2 are MDHEN and SYDVKM. The CDR3 contains 12 residues. This CDR3 reads CASSFQNYEQYF. CDR3 bases: TGTGCCAGCAGTTTCCAGAACTACGAGCAGTACTTC.

This clone was found once. V and J are TRBV12-5 and TRBJ1-2; D call uncertain. CDR1 and CDR2 from the germline V gene are LGHNT and FRNRAP. The CDR3 consists of 17 residues. V was cut by 0 bases and J by 1 base, with 15 bases left in between. The CDR3: CASGLVINQLYNYGYTF. For the CDR3, the DNA is TGTGCTAGTGGTTTGGTAATAAATCAGCTATATAACTATGGCTACACCTTC.

The CDR3 reads CATGGSSYNEQFF. The CDR3 DNA reads TGTGCCACCGGGGGGAGCTCCTACAATGAGCAGTTCTTC. This sequence joins TRBV15 and TRBJ2-1; D might be TRBD2 (6 bases). Trimming pared 8 bases from V and 0 bases from J, leaving 8 bases between. This CDR3 is built from 13 residues. CDR1 is LNHNV, CDR2 YYDKDF, per germline (reference sequence).

The rearrangement uses TRBV15 and TRBJ2-7, with 8 positions matching TRBD2. In germline, CDR1 is LNHNV, CDR2 YYDKDF (reference sequence). The CDR3 consists of 12 residues. DNA of the CDR3: TGTGCCACCAGCAGAGATCTGGGGGGACTAGTAGTC. Its translation: CATSRDLGGLVV.

The genes are TRBV4-1 and TRBJ2-2; 7 bases agree with TRBD2. CDR1 is MGHRA and CDR2 is YSYEKL in the germline V gene. V lost 2 bases, J lost 6 bases, and 3 bases stayed unmatched. This CDR3 has 14 residues. This CDR3 is CASSQPGRAGELFF. The CDR3 bases are TGCGCCAGCAGCCAACCGGGGAGGGCCGGGGAGCTGTTTTTT.

The rearrangement joins TRBV2 to TRBJ1-3; D unclear. V was pared by 2 bases and J by 0 bases, with 8 bases between. This CDR3 has 15 amino acids. The germline V gene encodes CDR1 SNHLY and CDR2 FYNNEI. The CDR3 region has the DNA TGTGCCAGCAGTGAAAACCTCCCCTCTGGAAACACCATATATTTT. It translates to CASSENLPSGNTIYF.

The genes are TRBV2 and TRBJ1-5, with unresolved D. Trimming removed 4 bases at V and 4 bases at J, with 20 bases between. The CDR3 is made up of 17 amino acids. Germline CDR1 and CDR2: SNHLY and FYNNEI. The DNA of the CDR3 is TGTGCCAGCAGTGGAGGCCTTGCATACCCCAGGAATCAGCCCCAGCATTTT. Encoded protein: CASSGGLAYPRNQPQHF.

J is TRBJ1-6 and V is TRBV19; TRBD1 matches 8 bases. Germline trimming cut 5 bases from V and 10 bases from J; bases unmatched to any gene: 13. Germline V gene lookup returns CDR1 LNHDA and CDR2 SQIVND (reference sequence). The CDR3 totals 16 residues. The CDR3: CASSPPRQGAVSPLHF. For the CDR3, the DNA is TGTGCCAGTAGTCCACCCCGGCAGGGGGCGGTGTCACCCCTCCACTTT.

This clone was detected only a few times. The gene calls are TRBV2 and TRBJ1-1; no clear D gene. Germline CDR1 SNHLY, CDR2 FYNNEI. Trimming stripped 3 bases from V and 5 bases from J, with 10 bases between. This CDR3 contains 13 residues. CDR3 sequence reads: CASSENSETEAFF. The CDR3 region has the DNA TGTGCCAGCAGTGAGAACAGTGAGACTGAAGCTTTCTTT.

This clone came up once. The chain has TRBV7-2 and TRBJ2-3; D is undetermined. The V end lost 5 bases, the J end lost 7 bases, and 13 bases lay between the germline ends. CDR1 is SGHTA, CDR2 FQGNSA, per germline. The CDR3 spans 13 residues. The CDR3 loop is CASSPRVQYTQYF. In DNA form, the CDR3 reads TGTGCCAGCAGCCCCCGGGTGCAGTATACGCAGTATTTT.

The chain joins TRBV5-1 to TRBJ2-2; TRBD2 aligns across 9 bases. Germline V lookup: CDR1 SGHRS, CDR2 YFSETQ. After removal of 4 bases from V and 9 bases from J, the junction contained 16 bases not matched to a gene. There are 17 residues in the CDR3. The DNA of the CDR3 is TGCGCCAGCAGCCCATCTCGTGCTAGCGGGGAGCGAAGGGAGCTGTTTTTT. Translating gives CASSPSRASGERRELFF.

This chain connects TRBV10-3 to TRBJ1-2; TRBD1 matches 7 bases. The CDR3 spans 13 residues. Germline loops: CDR1 ENHRY, CDR2 SYGVKD. J was trimmed by 3 bases and V by 2 bases; bases with no gene match: 0. The CDR3 region is CAISETGDYGYTF. CDR3 nucleotide sequence: TGTGCCATCAGTGAGACAGGGGACTATGGCTACACCTTC.

This clone turned up a few times. The V call is TRBV7-9, the J call TRBJ1-5, with 7 bases aligning to TRBD1. The germline gives CDR1 SEHNR, CDR2 FQNEAQ (reference sequence). The CDR3 has 15 residues. V lost 5 bases, J lost 0 bases, and 4 bases stayed unmatched. CDR3 amino acids: CASSRGTDSNQPQHF. The DNA of the CDR3 is TGTGCCAGCAGCCGCGGGACAGATAGCAATCAGCCCCAGCATTTT.

This chain uses TRBV18 with TRBJ1-6; D is unclear. V lost 3 bases and J lost 6, with 6 bases in between. Germline V gene data show CDR1 as KGHSH and CDR2 as LQKENI. The CDR3 has 13 residues. The CDR3: CASSPNGNSPLHF. The CDR3 DNA reads TGTGCCAGCTCACCGAATGGTAATTCACCCCTCCACTTT.

The DNA of the CDR3 is TGTGCTAGTGGTTTGGTTCTCACGGAACTAGTCGAAATAACCTACAATGAGCAGTTCTTC. Its protein is CASGLVLTELVEITYNEQFF. The chain carries TRBV12-5 and TRBJ2-1; TRBD2 is a possible D gene (5 bases). The CDR3 runs 20 residues. The V gene lost 0 bases and the J gene lost 2 bases, with 23 bases spanning the gap. The germline CDR1 and CDR2 sequences are LGHNT and FRNRAP.

The chain recombines TRBV2 with TRBJ1-1, with D unresolved. The V gene's germline CDR1 is SNHLY and CDR2 FYNNEI. The V and J ends lost 8 bases and 1 base respectively, with 11 bases between them. This CDR3 is built from 13 residues. The CDR3 region is CASRFAGNTEAFF. For the CDR3, the DNA is TGTGCCAGCCGGTTTGCAGGGAACACTGAAGCTTTCTTT.

The chain joins TRBV5-1 to TRBJ1-2, with 8 bases that match TRBD1. Germline CDR1 SGHRS, CDR2 YFSETQ. Unmatched junction bases numbered 5, after V lost 4 bases and J lost 6 bases. CDR3 length: 13 residues. DNA of the CDR3: TGCGCCAGCAGCGAGGGACAGGTCAATGGCTACACCTTC. Its translation: CASSEGQVNGYTF.